Shown below are 27 T cell receptor beta chains from a single sample sequenced in a study of shared clonotypes between healthy human individuals. Profiling relied on immunoSEQ multiplex PCR, and the TCRdb table lists in-frame clones only, not all of them. The sample holds about 690,000 clones, 90% seen once. The material sequenced was memory CD8+ T cells from PBMCs. The subset: CD45RO+ cells pooled with CCR7-negative TemRA cells. The receptors originated from a young man in good health. Some clones in this sample may be carry-over from other donors' samples.

This clone is a singleton in its sample. The V gene is TRBV6-5, the J gene TRBJ1-3; D not resolved. Germline V gene sequence: CDR1 MNHEY, CDR2 SVGAGI. The CDR3 totals 13 residues. V gave up 8 bases and J gave up 4 bases, with 12 bases separating them. DNA for the CDR3: TGTGCCAGCGGTGTGCTTGGGGGAAACACCATATATTTT. Translating it yields CASGVLGGNTIYF.

J is TRBJ2-2 and V is TRBV7-9; 8 nucleotides line up with TRBD1. The ends lost 1 base at V and 5 bases at J; junction bases unmatched: 6. CDR1 and CDR2 (germline): SEHNR, FQNEAQ (reference sequence). This CDR3 is built from 16 residues. The CDR3 DNA reads TGTGCCAGCAGCTTAGTTCTCAGGGGGCGGACCGGGGAGCTGTTTTTT. This translates into CASSLVLRGRTGELFF.

For this clone: Other nucleotide sequences in the sample specify the same CDR3. V gene TRBV4-3 combines with J gene TRBJ2-7, with 7 bases lining up with TRBD1. CDR3 size: 14 residues. The ends lost 3 bases at V and 2 bases at J; junction bases unmatched: 4. Germline CDR1 and CDR2: LGHNA and YSLEER. CDR3: CASSQGDSPYEQYF. CDR3 coding DNA: TGCGCCAGCAGCCAGGGGGACAGTCCCTACGAGCAGTACTTC.

V gene TRBV2 combines with J gene TRBJ2-3, with 7 bases identical to TRBD2. The ends lost 3 bases at V and 6 bases at J; junction bases unmatched: 18. The CDR3 consists of 18 residues. Germline CDR1 reads SNHLY; CDR2 reads FYNNEI. In nucleotides, the CDR3 is TGTGCCAGCAGTGACTCTTATCGAGTGGGAGGGCCATTTGATACGCAGTATTTT. Translating it yields CASSDSYRVGGPFDTQYF.

The V and J genes are TRBV27 and TRBJ2-2; TRBD1 aligns across 11 bases. Germline values: CDR1 MNHEY, CDR2 SMNVEV (reference sequence). V shed 3 bases, J shed 5 bases, and the junction held 8 bases outside the gene matches. The CDR3 totals 17 residues. The CDR3 is CASSFTMDRGLTGELFF. CDR3 nucleotides: TGTGCCAGCAGTTTTACGATGGACAGGGGGCTTACCGGGGAGCTGTTTTTT.

This clone occurred once. The rearrangement links TRBV5-6 to TRBJ2-5; D possibly corresponds to TRBD1 (6 bases). V was pared by 4 bases and J by 6 bases, with 22 bases between. Germline loops: CDR1 SGHDT, CDR2 YYEEEE. The CDR3 extends over 16 amino acids. The CDR3, as DNA: TGTGCCAGCAGCCCGTGGGGCGGTGACAGGATGAAGACCCAGTACTTC. Translation: CASSPWGGDRMKTQYF.

The chain recombines TRBV13 with TRBJ1-1; D call uncertain. The germline V and J ends were trimmed by 3 bases and 1 base, with 12 bases remaining between them. In germline, CDR1 is PRHDT, CDR2 FYEKMQ (reference sequence). The CDR3 sequence is 15 residues long. The CDR3 DNA sequence: TGTGCCAGCAGCTTCCCCTTTACAGCGAACACTGAAGCTTTCTTT. As protein: CASSFPFTANTEAFF.

The rearrangement links TRBV7-9 to TRBJ2-1; D is ambiguous. The CDR3 covers 12 residues. The germline gives CDR1 SEHNR, CDR2 FQNEAQ (reference sequence). Trimming shortened V by 1 base and J by 8 bases, and 6 bases separated the two germline ends. The CDR3 sequence is CASSLGLHEQFF. The CDR3 DNA is TGTGCCAGCAGCTTAGGTCTCCATGAGCAGTTCTTC.

The J gene is TRBJ2-7, the V gene TRBV27; possibly TRBD1 for D (5 bases). V lost 6 bases and J 2 bases, leaving 14 bases between the germline ends. Germline V gene sequence: CDR1 MNHEY, CDR2 SMNVEV (reference sequence). CDR3 length equals 14 residues. The CDR3 loop reads CASSVRVPPYEQYF. DNA of the CDR3: TGTGCCAGCAGCGTCAGGGTCCCCCCCTACGAGCAGTACTTC.

This sequence joins TRBV9 and TRBJ2-2; 16 bases align to TRBD2. The V and J ends lost 5 bases and 5 bases, in that order; junction bases with no gene match: 15. Germline CDR1 and CDR2: SGDLS and YYNGEE. The CDR3 totals 20 residues. For the CDR3, the DNA is TGTGCCAGCAGTCGGGGAGAACCGGGACTAGCGGGAGGGCGTACCGGGGAGCTGTTTTTT. Protein: CASSRGEPGLAGGRTGELFF.

The rearrangement joins TRBV29-1 to TRBJ2-2; D not certain. In germline, CDR1 is SQVTM, CDR2 ANQGSEA. Trimming pared 5 bases from V and 4 bases from J, leaving 8 bases between. The CDR3 consists of 12 residues. CDR3 residues: CSVLASTGELFF. CDR3 nucleotide sequence: TGCAGCGTTCTGGCTAGCACCGGGGAGCTGTTTTTT.

The chain couples TRBV11-2 to TRBJ2-7, with TRBD2 matching over 8 bases. Germline assignment: CDR1 SGHAT and CDR2 FQNNGV. Trimming removed 5 bases from V and 0 bases from J; junction bases left unmatched: 9. The CDR3 consists of 16 residues. The CDR3, as DNA: TGTGCCAGCAGCAGCCCGCGACTAGCGAGCTCCTACGAGCAGTACTTC. It specifies CASSSPRLASSYEQYF.

This clone showed up just once. V gene TRBV10-3 combines with J gene TRBJ1-4; no clear D. V was pared by 4 bases and J by 5 bases, with 11 bases between. The CDR3 loop spans 14 amino acids. Germline V gene data show CDR1 as ENHRY and CDR2 as SYGVKD. The DNA of the CDR3 is TGTGCCATCAGTGCCCGGTTAGAAAATGAAAAACTGTTTTTT. This sequence encodes CAISARLENEKLFF.

The chain links TRBV27 to TRBJ2-7; 9 positions match TRBD1. This CDR3 is built from 14 residues. The germline CDR1 and CDR2 sequences are MNHEY and SMNVEV (reference sequence). V lost 3 bases, J lost 5 bases, and 5 bases stayed unmatched. Here the CDR3 reads CASSFGTGFDEQYF. CDR3 coding DNA: TGTGCCAGCAGTTTCGGGACAGGGTTTGACGAGCAGTACTTC.

The CDR3 DNA follows: TGTGCCAGCAGCCAGGGACTAGCGGTCTACGAGCAGTACTTC. This sequence encodes CASSQGLAVYEQYF. The genes are TRBV28 and TRBJ2-7; TRBD2 matches at 11 bases. The V gene's germline CDR1 is MDHEN and CDR2 SYDVKM. With 6 bases clipped from V and 3 bases from J, the junction kept 4 bases outside the gene matches. CDR3 length equals 14 residues.

The chain joins TRBV4-2 to TRBJ1-1; 10 positions agree with TRBD1. J gave up 0 bases and V 8 bases, and 12 bases lay outside the gene matches. CDR3 length: 17 residues. Germline V gives CDR1 LGHNA, CDR2 YNFKEQ. The CDR3 is CASGGDRGSRMNTEAFF. CDR3 in DNA: TGTGCCAGCGGGGGGGACAGGGGTTCCCGAATGAACACTGAAGCTTTCTTT.

This chain connects TRBV30 to TRBJ2-1, with 8 nucleotides matching TRBD1. Germline lookup yields CDR1 GTSNPN and CDR2 SVGIG (reference sequence). This CDR3 has 14 residues. The V segment lost 0 bases and the J segment 10 bases; nucleotides outside the gene matches: 8. The CDR3 nucleotides are TGTGCCTGGAGTGTAGGACAGGGTAACGGAGAGCAGTTCTTC. Its translation: CAWSVGQGNGEQFF.

CDR3 in DNA: TGTGCCAGCGGAGCGATGGACGTCAATGAGCAGTTCTTC. It codes for CASGAMDVNEQFF. This rearrangement joins TRBV6-1 to TRBJ2-1; no clear D. There are 13 residues in the CDR3. Trimming removed 8 bases at V and 6 bases at J, with 14 bases between. Per germline, CDR1 MNHNS and CDR2 SASEGT.

V is TRBV30 and J is TRBJ2-1; the D gene is possibly TRBD2 (5 bases). V dropped 2 bases and J dropped 4 bases, with 12 bases sitting between them. The CDR3 totals 14 residues. Germline V gene sequence: CDR1 GTSNPN, CDR2 SVGIG (reference sequence). CDR3 amino acids: CAWSLGLVYNEQFF. DNA for the CDR3: TGTGCCTGGAGTCTAGGACTCGTTTACAATGAGCAGTTCTTC.

This sequence joins TRBV11-2 and TRBJ2-7, with 9 positions matching TRBD2. This CDR3 comprises 15 residues. In germline, CDR1 is SGHAT, CDR2 FQNNGV. J was trimmed by 7 bases and V by 5 bases; bases with no gene match: 12. The CDR3 loop reads CASSISSGSKREQYF. The CDR3 DNA sequence: TGTGCCAGCAGCATTAGTAGCGGGAGTAAGCGAGAGCAGTACTTC.

Regarding this clone: This specimen includes other DNA sequences encoding the same CDR3. CDR3 sequence (DNA): TGTGCCAGCAGCTTGGGGACTAGCGGCAATGAGCAGTTCTTC. Protein product: CASSLGTSGNEQFF. The chain couples TRBV7-9 to TRBJ2-1, with 11 bases aligning to TRBD2. This CDR3 is 14 amino acids long. The germline V gene encodes CDR1 SEHNR and CDR2 FQNEAQ (reference sequence). V was clipped by 3 bases and J by 6 bases; unmatched bases: 1. Complete variable domain (other parts from reference TRBV7-9 and TRBJ2-1): DTGVSQNPRHKITKRGQNVTFRCDPISEHNRLYWYRQTLGQGPEFLTYFQNEAQLEKSRLLSDRFSAERPKGSFSTLEIQRTEQGDSAMYLCASSLGTSGNEQFFGPGTRLTVL.

As regards this clone: Additional DNA sequences in this sample encode the identical CDR3. The V and J genes are TRBV27 and TRBJ2-7; D might be TRBD1 (5 bases). The V end was cut by 4 bases, the J end by 0 bases, with 7 bases between. CDR1 and CDR2 (germline): MNHEY, SMNVEV (reference sequence). This CDR3 spans 13 amino acids. Here the CDR3 reads CASSSGASYEQYF. In nucleotides, the CDR3 is TGTGCCAGCAGTTCTGGGGCCTCCTACGAGCAGTACTTC.

The chain couples TRBV18 to TRBJ2-3, with 9 nucleotides matching TRBD2. The J segment lost 2 bases and the V segment lost 0 bases, leaving 3 bases of the junction unmatched. Germline CDR1 and CDR2: KGHSH and LQKENI. The length of the CDR3 is 16 residues. Here the CDR3 reads CASSPPASGNTDTQYF. CDR3 sequence (DNA): TGTGCCAGCTCACCACCAGCTAGCGGGAACACAGATACGCAGTATTTT.

The chain couples TRBV28 to TRBJ2-7; D possibly corresponds to TRBD2 (5 bases). CDR3 length: 12 residues. V was clipped by 5 bases and J by 3 bases, with 8 bases between them. Germline V gene lookup returns CDR1 MDHEN and CDR2 SYDVKM. CDR3 in DNA: TGTGCCAGCAGTAAGGGAGTCTACGAGCAGTACTTC. This encodes CASSKGVYEQYF.

This clone was recorded only once. The CDR3 sequence: CASSNPPVEELFF. CDR3 coding DNA: TGTGCCAGTAGTAATCCCCCGGTGGAGGAGCTGTTTTTT. The chain recombines TRBV19 with TRBJ2-2; D ambiguous. The CDR3 loop spans 13 amino acids. With 4 bases removed from V and 10 bases from J, the gap between germline ends came to 13 bases. From germline, CDR1 is LNHDA and CDR2 SQIVND (reference sequence).

This clone has ten or more counts. Other DNA sequences in the same sample also yield this CDR3. The chain recombines TRBV2 with TRBJ2-3; 7 bases line up with TRBD1. J lost 0 bases, V lost 4 bases, and 4 bases had no gene match. This CDR3 contains 15 residues. Germline assignment: CDR1 SNHLY and CDR2 FYNNEI. The CDR3 sequence: CASSAGTASTDTQYF. CDR3 DNA: TGTGCCAGCAGTGCCGGGACAGCTAGCACAGATACGCAGTATTTT.

As regards this clone: Other DNA variants within this sample encode the same CDR3. The chain employs TRBV6-5 and TRBJ1-1; D is unclear. The germline V gene encodes CDR1 MNHEY and CDR2 SVGAGI. The CDR3 consists of 13 residues. The V end lost 2 bases, the J end lost 1 base, and 5 bases lay between the germline ends. The CDR3 DNA reads TGTGCCAGCAGTTACGGCAAGAACACTGAAGCTTTCTTT. Translation gives CASSYGKNTEAFF.